Presented here are 2 T cell receptor beta chains from one specimen sequenced in a study of shared clonotypes between healthy human individuals. Libraries were prepared by immunoSEQ multiplex PCR; TCRdb keeps only in-frame clonotypes and omits some of them. The sample contains 75,000 to 100,000 clones, approximately 51% of which appear only once. The specimen sequenced was PBMCs. The receptor source for this set is a woman aged 40 to 49 in good health. Some clones in this sample may be carry-over from other donors' samples.

The chain recombines TRBV30 with TRBJ1-5; 10 positions match TRBD1. Trimming removed 2 bases from V and 5 bases from J; junction bases left unmatched: 6. Per germline, CDR1 GTSNPN and CDR2 SVGIG (reference sequence). The CDR3 spans 15 residues. The CDR3 DNA is TGTGCCTGGAGTACTCGGGACAGGGGATATCAGCCCCAGCATTTT. The encoded protein is CAWSTRDRGYQPQHF.

This clone was picked up many times. The V gene is TRBV10-3, the J gene TRBJ2-3, with TRBD1 matching 8 bases. CDR1 ENHRY and CDR2 SYGVKD come from the germline V gene. Germline trimming cut 10 bases from V and 4 bases from J; bases unmatched to any gene: 7. The CDR3 is 13 residues long. In nucleotides, the CDR3 is TGTGCCACTGGGACAGGCCCCTCAGATACGCAGTATTTT. It codes for CATGTGPSDTQYF.